This TCR beta chain was obtained from a study of blood T cell repertoires in COVID-19. Overall study context: PBMCs, B-cell-depleted T cells, or T cells were the source of the cDNA or gDNA that made up the material.

The CDR3 runs 16 residues. Per the original data handling: Amplification of reference gene primers provided the estimated nucleated cell counts. Libraries were prepared by immunoSEQ multiplex PCR; TCRdb keeps only in-frame clonotypes and omits some of them. V and J calls plus clone size are reproduced from that table; the DNA served to infer D and trimming. The sample carries around 200,000 clones, roughly nine tenths recorded once. The clonotype originates from a man aged 40-55 years with acute or convalescent COVID-19. Sequences were obtained from peripheral blood. The chain has TRBV12-2 and TRBJ2-2; TRBD2, the table's D call, lacks a check against the DNA. TRBV12-2 is annotated as a pseudogene. This CDR3 reads CASRPPRGGETGELFF. The CDR3 DNA is TGTGCAAGTCGCCCCCCGCGGGGGGGAGAGACCGGGGAGCTGTTTTTT.